This T cell receptor (beta chain) appears in the sequencing data of a study of blood T cell repertoires in COVID-19. Across the whole study: Whether acute or convalescent, the COVID-19 samples came from the United States, Italy and Spain.

Produced via immunoSEQ multiplex PCR; TCRdb's table is partial and in-frame only. Here the sample spans under 200,000 clones, 88% being singletons. The V segment lost 3 bases and the J segment 0 bases; nucleotides outside the gene matches: 2. Per germline, CDR1 KGHDR and CDR2 SFDVKD. This CDR3 has 16 amino acids. This TCR was recovered from a man in his sixties with acute or convalescent COVID-19. Specimen: peripheral blood. This rearrangement joins TRBV24-1 to TRBJ2-3, with TRBD2 identical over 10 bases. The CDR3 DNA is TGTGCCACCAGTGATCCACTAGCGGGGAGCACAGATACGCAGTATTTT. This gives the protein CATSDPLAGSTDTQYF.